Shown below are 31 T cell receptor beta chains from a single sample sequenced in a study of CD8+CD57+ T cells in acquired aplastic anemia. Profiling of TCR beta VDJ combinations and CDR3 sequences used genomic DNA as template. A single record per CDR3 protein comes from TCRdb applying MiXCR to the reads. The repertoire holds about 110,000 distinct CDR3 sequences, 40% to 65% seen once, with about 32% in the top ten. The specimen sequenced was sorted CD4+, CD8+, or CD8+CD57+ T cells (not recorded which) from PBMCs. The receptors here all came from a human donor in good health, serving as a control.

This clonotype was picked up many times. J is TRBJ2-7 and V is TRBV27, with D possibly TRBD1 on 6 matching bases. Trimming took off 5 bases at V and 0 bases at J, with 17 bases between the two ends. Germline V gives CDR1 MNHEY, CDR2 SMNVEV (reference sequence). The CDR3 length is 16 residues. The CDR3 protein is CASSPSTGTLSYEQYF. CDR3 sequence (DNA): TGTGCCAGCAGTCCCTCGACCGGGACACTCTCCTACGAGCAGTACTTC.

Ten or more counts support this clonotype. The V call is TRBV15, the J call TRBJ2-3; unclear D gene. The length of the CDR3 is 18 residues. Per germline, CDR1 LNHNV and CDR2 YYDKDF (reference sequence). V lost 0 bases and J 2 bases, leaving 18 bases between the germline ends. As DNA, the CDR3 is TGTGCCACCAGCAGAGATACCCTGATGGTGGCAGCCACAGATACGCAGTATTTT. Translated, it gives CATSRDTLMVAATDTQYF.

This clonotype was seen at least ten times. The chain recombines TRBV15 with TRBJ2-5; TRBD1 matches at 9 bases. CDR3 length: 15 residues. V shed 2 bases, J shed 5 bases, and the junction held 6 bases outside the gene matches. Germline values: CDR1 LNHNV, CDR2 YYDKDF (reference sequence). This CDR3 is CATSRSHRGRETQYF. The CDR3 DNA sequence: TGTGCCACCAGCAGAAGTCACAGGGGGCGGGAGACCCAGTACTTC.

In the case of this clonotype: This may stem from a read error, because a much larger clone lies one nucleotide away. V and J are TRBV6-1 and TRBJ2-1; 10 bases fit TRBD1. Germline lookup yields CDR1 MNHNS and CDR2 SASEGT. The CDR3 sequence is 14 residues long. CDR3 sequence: CASSEATGGTEQLF. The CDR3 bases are TGTGCCAGCAGTGAAGCGACAGGGGGCACTGAGCAGCTCTTC.

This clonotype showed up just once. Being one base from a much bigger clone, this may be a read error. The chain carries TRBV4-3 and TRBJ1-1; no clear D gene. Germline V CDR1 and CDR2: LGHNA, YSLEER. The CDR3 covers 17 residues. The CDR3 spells CASSQDRVGGLNTEASF. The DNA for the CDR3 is TGCGCCAGCAGCCAAGATCGTGTCGGAGGGCTGAACACTGAAGCTTCCTTT.

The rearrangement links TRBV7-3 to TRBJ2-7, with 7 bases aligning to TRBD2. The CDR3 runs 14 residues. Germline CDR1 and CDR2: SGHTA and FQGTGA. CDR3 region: CASSCTSATYEQHV. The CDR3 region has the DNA TGTGCCAGCAGTTGCACTAGCGCCACCTACGAGCAGCACGTC.

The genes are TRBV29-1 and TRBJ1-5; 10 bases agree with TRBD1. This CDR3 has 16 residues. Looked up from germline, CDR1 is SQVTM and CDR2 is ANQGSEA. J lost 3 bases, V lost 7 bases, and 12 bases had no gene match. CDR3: CSASAGTGVNNQPQHF. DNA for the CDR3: TGCAGCGCTTCCGCCGGGACAGGGGTAAACAATCAGCCCCAGCATTTT.

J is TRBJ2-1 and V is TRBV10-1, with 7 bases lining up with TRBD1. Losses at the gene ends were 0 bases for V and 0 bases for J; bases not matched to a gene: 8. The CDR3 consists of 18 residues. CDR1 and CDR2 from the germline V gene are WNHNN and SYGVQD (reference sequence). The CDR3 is CASSESGQRPSSYNEQFF. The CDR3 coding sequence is TGCGCCAGCAGTGAGTCGGGACAGCGGCCGAGCTCCTACAATGAGCAGTTCTTC.

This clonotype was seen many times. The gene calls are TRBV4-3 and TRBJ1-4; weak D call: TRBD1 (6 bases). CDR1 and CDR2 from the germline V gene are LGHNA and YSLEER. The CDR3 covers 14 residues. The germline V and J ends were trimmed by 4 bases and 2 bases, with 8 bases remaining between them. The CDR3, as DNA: TGCGCCAGCAGCCCACAGGGTACTAATGAAAAACTGTTTTTT. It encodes CASSPQGTNEKLFF.

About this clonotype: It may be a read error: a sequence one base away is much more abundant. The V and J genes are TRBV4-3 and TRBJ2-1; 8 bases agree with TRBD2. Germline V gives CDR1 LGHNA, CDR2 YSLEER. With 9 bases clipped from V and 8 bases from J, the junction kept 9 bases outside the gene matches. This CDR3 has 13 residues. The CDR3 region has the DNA TGCGCCAGTAAACCAGCGGGGGCCGATGAGCAGTTCTTC. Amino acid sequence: CASKPAGADEQFF.

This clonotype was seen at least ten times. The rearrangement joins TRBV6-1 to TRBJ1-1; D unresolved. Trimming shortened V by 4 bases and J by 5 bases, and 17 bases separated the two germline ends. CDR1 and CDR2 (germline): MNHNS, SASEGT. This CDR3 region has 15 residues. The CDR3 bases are TGTGCCAGCAGTGCGCGGGGAGGGTGGAAAACTGAAGCTTTCTTT. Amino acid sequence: CASSARGGWKTEAFF.

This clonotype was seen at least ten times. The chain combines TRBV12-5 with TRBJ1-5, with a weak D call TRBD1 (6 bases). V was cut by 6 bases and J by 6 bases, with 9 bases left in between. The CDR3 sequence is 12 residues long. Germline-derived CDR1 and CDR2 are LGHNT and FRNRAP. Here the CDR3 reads CASGQGGQPQHF. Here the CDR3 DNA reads TGTGCTAGTGGACAGGGCGGTCAGCCCCAGCATTTT.

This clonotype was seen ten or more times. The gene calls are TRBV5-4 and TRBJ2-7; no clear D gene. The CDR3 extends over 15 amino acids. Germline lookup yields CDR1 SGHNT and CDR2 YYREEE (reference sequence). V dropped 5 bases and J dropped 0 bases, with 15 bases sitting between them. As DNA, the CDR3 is TGTGCCAGCAGTCCAGGATCCCCGAACTCCTACGAGCAGTACTTC. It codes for CASSPGSPNSYEQYF.

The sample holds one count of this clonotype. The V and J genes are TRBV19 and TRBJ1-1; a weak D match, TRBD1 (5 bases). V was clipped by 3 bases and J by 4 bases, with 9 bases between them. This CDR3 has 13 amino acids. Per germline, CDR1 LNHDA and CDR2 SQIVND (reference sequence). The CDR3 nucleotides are TGTGCCAGTAGTATGGGCAGGGCCACTGAAGCTTTCTTT. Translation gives CASSMGRATEAFF.

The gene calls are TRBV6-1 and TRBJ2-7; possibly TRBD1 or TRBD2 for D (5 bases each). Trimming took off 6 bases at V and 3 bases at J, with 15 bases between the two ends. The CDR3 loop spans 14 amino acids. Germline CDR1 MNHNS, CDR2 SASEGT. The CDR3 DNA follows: TGTGCCAGCAGGGCGTGGGACGGCAGCTACGAGCAGTACGTC. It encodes CASRAWDGSYEQYV.

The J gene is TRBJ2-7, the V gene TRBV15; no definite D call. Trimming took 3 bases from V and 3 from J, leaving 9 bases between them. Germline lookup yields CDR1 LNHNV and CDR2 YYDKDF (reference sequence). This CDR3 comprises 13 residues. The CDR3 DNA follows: TGTGCCACCAGCAGGGGGATAGACTACGAGCAGTACTTC. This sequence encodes CATSRGIDYEQYF.

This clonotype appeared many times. The CDR3 spells CSVEEVAVDNTIYF. CDR3 coding DNA: TGCAGCGTTGAAGAGGTGGCAGTTGATAACACCATATATTTT. The rearrangement links TRBV29-1 to TRBJ1-3; D is uncertain. V lost 0 bases and J 7 bases, leaving 13 bases between the germline ends. The CDR3 consists of 14 residues. Germline CDR1 reads SQVTM; CDR2 reads ANQGSEA.

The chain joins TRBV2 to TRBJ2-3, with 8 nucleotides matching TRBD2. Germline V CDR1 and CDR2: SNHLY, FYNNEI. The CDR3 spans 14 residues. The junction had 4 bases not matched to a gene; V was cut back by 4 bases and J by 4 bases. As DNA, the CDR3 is TGTGCCAGCAGTGCCGAAGCGGGGGCAGATACGCAGTATTTT. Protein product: CASSAEAGADTQYF. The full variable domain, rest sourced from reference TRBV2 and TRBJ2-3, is EPEVTQTPSHQVTQMGQEVILRCVPISNHLYFYWYRQILGQKVEFLVSFYNNEISEKSEIFDDQFSVERPDGSNFTLKIRSTKLEDSAMYFCASSAEAGADTQYFGPGTRLTVL.

For the CDR3, the DNA is TGTGCCACCGCGTTGGCCTCGGGCCCAGATACGCAGTATTTT. Its translation is CATALASGPDTQYF. The chain recombines TRBV24-1 with TRBJ2-3; no clear D. The germline CDR1 and CDR2 sequences are KGHDR and SFDVKD. Trimming removed 9 bases at V and 4 bases at J, with 16 bases between. The CDR3 is 14 amino acids.

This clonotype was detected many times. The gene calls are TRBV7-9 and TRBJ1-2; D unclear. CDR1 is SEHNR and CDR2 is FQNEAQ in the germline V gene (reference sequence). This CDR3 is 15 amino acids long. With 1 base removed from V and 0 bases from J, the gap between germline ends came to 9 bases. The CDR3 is CASSLGGSPNYGYTF. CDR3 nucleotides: TGTGCCAGCAGCTTAGGGGGAAGTCCTAACTATGGCTACACCTTC.

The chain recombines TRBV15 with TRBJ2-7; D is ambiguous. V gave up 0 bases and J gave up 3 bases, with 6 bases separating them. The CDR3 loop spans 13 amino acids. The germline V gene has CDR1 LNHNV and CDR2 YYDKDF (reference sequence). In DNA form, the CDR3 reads TGTGCCACCAGCAGAGATATCGGCTACGAGCAGTACTTC. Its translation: CATSRDIGYEQYF.

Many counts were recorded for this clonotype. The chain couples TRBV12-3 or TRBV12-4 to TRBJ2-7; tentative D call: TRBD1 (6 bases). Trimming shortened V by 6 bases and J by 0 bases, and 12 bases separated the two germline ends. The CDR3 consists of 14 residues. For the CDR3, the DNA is TGTGCCAGCAGGCCGGGACATAGCTCCTACGAGCAGTACTTC. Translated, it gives CASRPGHSSYEQYF.

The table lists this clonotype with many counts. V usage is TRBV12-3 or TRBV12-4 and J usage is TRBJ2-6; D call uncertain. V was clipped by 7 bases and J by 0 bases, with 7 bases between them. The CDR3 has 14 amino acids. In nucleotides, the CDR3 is TGTGCCAGCAATGAGAACTCTGGGGCCAACGTCCTGACTTTC. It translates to CASNENSGANVLTF.

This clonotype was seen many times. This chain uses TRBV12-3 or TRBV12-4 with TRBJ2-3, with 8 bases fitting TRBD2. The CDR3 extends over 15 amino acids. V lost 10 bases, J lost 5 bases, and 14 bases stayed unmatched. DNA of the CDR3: TGTGCCACCTCCGACTTTCGGGGGGGCGTAGATACGCAGTATTTT. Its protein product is CATSDFRGGVDTQYF.

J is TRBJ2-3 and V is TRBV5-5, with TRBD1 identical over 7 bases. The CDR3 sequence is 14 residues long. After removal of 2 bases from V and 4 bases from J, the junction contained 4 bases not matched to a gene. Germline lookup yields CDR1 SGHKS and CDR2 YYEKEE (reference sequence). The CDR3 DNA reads TGTGCCAGCAGCTTAGAGGGGGCGGCAGATACGCAGTATTTT. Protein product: CASSLEGAADTQYF.

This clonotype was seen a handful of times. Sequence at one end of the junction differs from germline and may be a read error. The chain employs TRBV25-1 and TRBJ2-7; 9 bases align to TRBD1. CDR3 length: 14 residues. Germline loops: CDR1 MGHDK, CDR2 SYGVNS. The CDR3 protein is CASSSDRGSYEQYF. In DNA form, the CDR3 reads TGCGCCAGCAGTTCGGACAGGGGCTCCTACGAGCAGTACTTC.

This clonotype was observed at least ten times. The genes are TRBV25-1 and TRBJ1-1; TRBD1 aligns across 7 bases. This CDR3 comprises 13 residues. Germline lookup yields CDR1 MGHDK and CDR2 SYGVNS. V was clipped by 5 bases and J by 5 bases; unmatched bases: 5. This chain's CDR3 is CASSRQGSTEAFF. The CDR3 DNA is TGTGCCAGCAGTAGACAGGGTAGTACTGAAGCTTTCTTT.

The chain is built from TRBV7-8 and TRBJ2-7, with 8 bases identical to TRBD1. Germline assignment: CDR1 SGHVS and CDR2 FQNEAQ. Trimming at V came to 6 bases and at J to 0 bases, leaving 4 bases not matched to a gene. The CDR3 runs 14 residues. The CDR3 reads CASRRQGSSYEQYF. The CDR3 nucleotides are TGTGCCAGCAGGCGACAGGGGAGCTCCTACGAGCAGTACTTC.

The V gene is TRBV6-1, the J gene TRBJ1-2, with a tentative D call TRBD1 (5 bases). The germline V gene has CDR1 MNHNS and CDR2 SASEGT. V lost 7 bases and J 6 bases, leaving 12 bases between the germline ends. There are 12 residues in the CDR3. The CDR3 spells CASTQGLDGYTF. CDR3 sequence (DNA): TGTGCCAGCACCCAGGGACTGGATGGCTACACCTTC.

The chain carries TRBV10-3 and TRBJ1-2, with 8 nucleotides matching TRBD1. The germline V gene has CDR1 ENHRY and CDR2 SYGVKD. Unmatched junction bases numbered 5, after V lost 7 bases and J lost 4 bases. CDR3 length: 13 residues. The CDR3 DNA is TGTGCCATCACCATGGACAGGGCCTATGGCTACACCTTC. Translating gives CAITMDRAYGYTF.

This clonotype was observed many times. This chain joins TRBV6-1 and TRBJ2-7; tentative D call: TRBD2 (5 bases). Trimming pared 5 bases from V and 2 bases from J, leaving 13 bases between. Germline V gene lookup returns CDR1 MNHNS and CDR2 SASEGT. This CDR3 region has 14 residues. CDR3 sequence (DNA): TGTGCCAGCAGTCCGGGGAATCCTCCCTACGAGCAGTACTTC. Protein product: CASSPGNPPYEQYF.